The T cell receptor beta chain described here comes from a study of blood T cell repertoires in COVID-19. Across the whole study: The origin of the acute and convalescent COVID-19 samples was the United States, Italy and Spain. T cells, B-cell-depleted T cells, or PBMCs supplied cDNA or gDNA.

Trimming at V came to 0 bases and at J to 3 bases, leaving 2 bases not matched to a gene. Looked up from germline, CDR1 is SGDLS and CDR2 is YYNGEE. The CDR3 sequence is 15 residues long. In the original workflow: The authors estimated nucleated cell counts from reference gene primer amplification. Method: immunoSEQ multiplex PCR; TCRdb's copy keeps in-frame clones and lacks some. The V and J calls and clone size come from that table; D and trimming were worked out from the DNA. The sample has under 80,000 clones, 76% seen once; the top ten hold approximately 15%. Patients in Seattle were enrolled during active infection, then followed longitudinally.

This clonotype was obtained from a man aged 55 to 70 with COVID-19, enrolled during active disease. The sample was peripheral blood. This rearrangement joins TRBV9 to TRBJ2-1; 8 nucleotides match TRBD2. CDR3 in amino acids: CASSVAGTSYNEQFF. The CDR3 coding sequence is TGTGCCAGCAGCGTAGCCGGGACTAGCTACAATGAGCAGTTCTTC. Variable domain in full (rest from reference TRBV9 and TRBJ2-1): DSGVTQTPKHLITATGQRVTLRCSPRSGDLSVYWYQQSLDQGLQFLIQYYNGEERAKGNILERFSAQQFPDLHSELNLSSLELGDSALYFCASSVAGTSYNEQFFGPGTRLTVL.